This TCR beta chain derives from a study of T cells in Graves' hyperthyroidism and ophthalmopathy. Findings of the study overall: Model-based prediction identified ophthalmopathy a median about 6.8 months prior to its onset.

It was RNA transcripts that yielded the amplified TCR beta CDR3 regions. A set of HTBI primers served as the primers for a first-round RT-PCR of the TCR CDR3. TCRdb reprocessed the multiplex PCR reads with MiXCR, giving one entry per CDR3 protein. Among fewer than 650,000 distinct CDR3 sequences, 14% to 15% were seen once, and the ten largest hold around 4.5%. There are many counts of this clonotype. Its antigen is not known. The CDR3 contains 17 residues. Trimming stripped 0 bases from V and 2 bases from J, with 16 bases between. The germline gives CDR1 MNHEY, CDR2 SVGEGT. The clonotype comes from a woman in her thirties or forties with Graves' ophthalmopathy. The source material was blood. V usage is TRBV6-2 or TRBV6-3 and J usage is TRBJ2-5, with D possibly matching TRBD1 (5 bases). CDR3 sequence (DNA): TGTGCCAGCAGTTACTCCAATACAGTGGGGCGGCAAGAGACCCAGTACTTC. Translation: CASSYSNTVGRQETQYF.